Each of the 8 T cell receptor beta chains below was sequenced from the same sample in a study of vaccination and CD4 T cells after COVID-19. What these receptors recognize is not known. Documented treatment: approximately nine-day PBMC culture with coronavirus spike peptide pools or control peptides (ViraFEST assay). At the Johns Hopkins FTIC core, DNA taken from cultured CD4+ T cells was sequenced by way of the Oncomine TCR Beta short-read assay. MiXCR, applied by TCRdb to the PCR reads, yields one record per CDR3 protein. The sample comprises a few thousand distinct CDR3 sequences, 20% to 25% of which are singletons, and 20% to 25% rests with the top ten. Sequencing was carried out using CD4+ T cells from blood, cultured in vitro. These receptor sequences come from a human donor who had recovered from COVID-19.

The V call is TRBV2, the J call TRBJ2-1; TRBD2 is a possible D gene (6 bases). The CDR3 runs to 16 residues. Per germline, CDR1 SNHLY and CDR2 FYNNEI. Deletions cut 7 bases from V and 3 bases from J, with 19 bases between. Written as DNA, the CDR3 is TGTGCCAGCATTTCCGCCTGGGGGGTCCTCTACAATGAGCAGTTCTTC. Protein: CASISAWGVLYNEQFF.

Within the sample, this clonotype is medium-sized. This chain links TRBV6-1 with TRBJ1-6; TRBD1 agrees at 8 bases. The CDR3 is 16 residues long. CDR1 is MNHNS, CDR2 SASEGT, per germline. V was pared by 7 bases and J by 7 bases, with 12 bases of the junction left unmatched. Here the CDR3 DNA reads TGTGCCAGCACAGAAAATGGACAGGGAGGGAATTCACCCCTCCACTTT. Its protein product is CASTENGQGGNSPLHF.

This clonotype was observed a handful of times. The chain employs TRBV7-9 and TRBJ1-1; 7 bases are a match to TRBD1. The CDR3 is 14 amino acids. Germline values: CDR1 SEHNR, CDR2 FQNEAQ (reference sequence). V trimming: 5 bases; J trimming: 2 bases; junction bases outside the gene matches: 5. CDR3 DNA: TGTGCCAGCAGCCTACAGGGGACCAACACTGAAGCTTTCTTT. This encodes CASSLQGTNTEAFF.

This rearrangement joins TRBV6-5 to TRBJ1-2; D gene ambiguous. Germline V gene sequence: CDR1 MNHEY, CDR2 SVGAGI. The CDR3 sequence is 14 residues long. V lost 2 bases and J lost 8, with 15 bases in between. The CDR3 loop is CASSYGPNTPGYTF. The CDR3 DNA sequence: TGTGCCAGCAGTTACGGACCGAATACTCCAGGCTACACCTTC.

This clonotype was detected only a few times. This chain joins TRBV6-1 and TRBJ2-4; D is unclear. Germline CDR1 MNHNS, CDR2 SASEGT. This CDR3 has 12 amino acids. The V end was cut by 7 bases, the J end by 9 bases, with 13 bases between. The CDR3 sequence: CASKGGMGIQYF. The CDR3 coding sequence is TGTGCCAGCAAGGGTGGGATGGGCATTCAGTACTTC.

This clonotype is deemed medium-sized. The gene calls are TRBV7-9 and TRBJ1-1; no reliable D call. This CDR3 has 14 residues. CDR1 and CDR2 (germline): SEHNR, FQNEAQ (reference sequence). Trimming shortened V by 1 base and J by 1 base, and 7 bases separated the two germline ends. The CDR3 protein is CASSLGGPNTEAFF. Written as DNA, the CDR3 is TGTGCCAGCAGCTTAGGAGGCCCGAACACTGAAGCTTTCTTT.

This clonotype was detected a few times. The chain recombines TRBV7-6 with TRBJ1-5; a possible D gene is TRBD1 (5 bases). The germline V gene encodes CDR1 SGHVS and CDR2 FNYEAQ. Between the trimmed V and J ends, which lost 4 bases and 5 bases, there was a span of 9 bases. This CDR3 is built from 13 residues. The CDR3 bases are TGTGCCAGCAGCTCGGGGGGGTATCAGCCCCAGCATTTT. Protein product: CASSSGGYQPQHF.

This clonotype was counted a few times. The chain joins TRBV12-3 or TRBV12-4 to TRBJ1-1, with 9 bases lining up with TRBD1. Unmatched junction bases numbered 9, after V lost 7 bases and J lost 6 bases. The CDR3 is made up of 14 amino acids. The CDR3 region is CASKDRDREAEAFF. The CDR3 coding sequence is TGTGCCAGCAAAGACCGGGACAGGGAGGCTGAAGCTTTCTTT.